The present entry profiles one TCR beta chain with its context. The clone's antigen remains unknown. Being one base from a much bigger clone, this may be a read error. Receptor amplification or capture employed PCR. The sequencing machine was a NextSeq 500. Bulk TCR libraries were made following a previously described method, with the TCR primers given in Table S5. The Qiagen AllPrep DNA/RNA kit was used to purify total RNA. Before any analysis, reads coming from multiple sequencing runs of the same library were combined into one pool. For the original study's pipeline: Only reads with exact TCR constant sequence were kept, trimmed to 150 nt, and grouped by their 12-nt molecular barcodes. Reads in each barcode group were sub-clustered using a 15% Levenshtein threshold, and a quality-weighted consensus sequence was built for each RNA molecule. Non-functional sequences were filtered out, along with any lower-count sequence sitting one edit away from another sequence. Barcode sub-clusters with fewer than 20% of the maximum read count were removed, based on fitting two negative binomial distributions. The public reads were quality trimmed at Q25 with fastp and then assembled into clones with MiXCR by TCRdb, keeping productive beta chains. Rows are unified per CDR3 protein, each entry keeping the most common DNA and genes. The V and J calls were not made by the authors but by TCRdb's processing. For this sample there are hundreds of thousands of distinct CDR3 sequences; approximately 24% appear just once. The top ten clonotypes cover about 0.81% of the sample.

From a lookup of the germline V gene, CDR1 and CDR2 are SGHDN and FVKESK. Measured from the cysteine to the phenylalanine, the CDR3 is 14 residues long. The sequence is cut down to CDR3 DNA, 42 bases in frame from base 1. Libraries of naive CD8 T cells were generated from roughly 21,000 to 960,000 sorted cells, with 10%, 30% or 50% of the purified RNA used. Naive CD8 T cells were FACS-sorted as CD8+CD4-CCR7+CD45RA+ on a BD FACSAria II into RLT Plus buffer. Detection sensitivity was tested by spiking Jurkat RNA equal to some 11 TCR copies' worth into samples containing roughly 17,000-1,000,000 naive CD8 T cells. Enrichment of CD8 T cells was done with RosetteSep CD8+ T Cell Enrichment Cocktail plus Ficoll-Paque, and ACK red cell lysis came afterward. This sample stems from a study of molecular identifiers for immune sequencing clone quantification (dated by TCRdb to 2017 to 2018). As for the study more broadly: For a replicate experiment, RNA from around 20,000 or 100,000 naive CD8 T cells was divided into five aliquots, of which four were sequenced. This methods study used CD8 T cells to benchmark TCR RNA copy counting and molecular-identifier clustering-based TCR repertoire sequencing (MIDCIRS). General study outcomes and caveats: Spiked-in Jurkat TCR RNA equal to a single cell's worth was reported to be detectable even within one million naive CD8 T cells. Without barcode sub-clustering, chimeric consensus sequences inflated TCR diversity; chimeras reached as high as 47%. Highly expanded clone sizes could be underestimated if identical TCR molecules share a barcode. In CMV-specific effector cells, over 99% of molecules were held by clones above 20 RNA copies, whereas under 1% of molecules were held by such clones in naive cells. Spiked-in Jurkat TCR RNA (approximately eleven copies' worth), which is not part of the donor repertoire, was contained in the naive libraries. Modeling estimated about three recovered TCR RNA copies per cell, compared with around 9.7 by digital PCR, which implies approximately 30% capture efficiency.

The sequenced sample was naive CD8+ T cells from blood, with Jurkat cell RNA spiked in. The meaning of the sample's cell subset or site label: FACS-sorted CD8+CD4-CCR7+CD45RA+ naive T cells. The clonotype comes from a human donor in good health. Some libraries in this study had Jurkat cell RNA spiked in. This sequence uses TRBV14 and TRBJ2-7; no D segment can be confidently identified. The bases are TGTGCCTGCAGCCCGCGCACACCCGTCTACGAGCAGTACTTC. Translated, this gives CACSPRTPVYEQYF. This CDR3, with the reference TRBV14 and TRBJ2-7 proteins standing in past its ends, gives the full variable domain EAGVTQFPSHSVIEKGQTVTLRCDPISGHDNLYWYRRVMGKEIKFLLHFVKESKQDESGMPNNRFLAERTGGTYSTLKVQPAELEDSGVYFCACSPRTPVYEQYFGPGTRLTVT.